This T cell receptor beta chain was profiled in a study of Graves' ophthalmopathy and Graves' hyperthyroidism. With regard to this clonotype: Antigen specificity is unknown.

RNA served as the template for amplifying TCR beta CDR3 regions. RT-PCR in the first round used HTBI primers; a second-round multiplex PCR followed. TCRdb passed the multiplex PCR reads through MiXCR, listing each CDR3 protein once. The sample shows over 650,000 distinct CDR3 sequences, 35% to 50% of them seen only once. With 4 bases removed from V and 5 bases from J, the gap between germline ends came to 3 bases. The CDR3 is 10 amino acids. Looked up from germline, CDR1 is SQVTM and CDR2 is ANQGSEA. Ophthalmopathy in the donors was of moderate-to-severe activity, with CAS ≥3, NOSPECS ≥4 and duration under 3 months. Other autoimmune disease, uncontrolled infection, pregnancy and lactation led to exclusion. Diagnosis used clinical symptoms, serum thyroxine, TRAb, thyroid ultrasound and orbital computed tomography. Findings and caveats of the study: Classification of ophthalmopathy versus stable hyperthyroidism by a 13-signature model yielded around 91% sensitivity and just over 80% specificity.

This TCR was sampled from an adult man with Graves' ophthalmopathy. Sequencing used peripheral blood. This chain uses TRBV29-1 with TRBJ2-1; D is unclear. In DNA, the CDR3 is TGCAGCGTTGGGAACAATGAGCAGTTCTTC. Translation gives CSVGNNEQFF.